Listed below are T cell receptor beta chains from one sample, sequenced in a study of patients and donors after allogeneic stem cell transplantation. MiXCR, run by TCRdb on the RT-PCR reads, gives a single entry per CDR3 protein. The repertoire holds over 350,000 distinct CDR3 sequences, with about a sixth as singletons. Material for sequencing was blood, either unsorted or a sorted T cell fraction (not recorded which). These receptors all stem from a human donor who was either an allogeneic HSCT recipient or a stem cell or donor lymphocyte infusion donor (not recorded which). It is not recorded whose cells these are; they may come from a transplant donor. CDR3s include the opening cysteine and the closing phenylalanine or tryptophan. D genes are given only for firm matches. A clone size is listed for some rows: how often the clone was seen (once, few, many), or a class if it is expanded.

j_gene | d_gene | v_gene | abundance | CDR3aa | CDR3nt
TRBJ1-3 | . | TRBV4-1 | many | CASSQLGSGNTIYF | TGCGCCAGCAGCCAACTGGGGAGTGGCAACACCATATATTTT
TRBJ2-3 | TRBD2 | TRBV15 | . | CATSRGGSGGADTQYF | TGTGCCACCAGCAGAGGAGGGAGCGGGGGGGCGGATACGCAGTATTTT
TRBJ2-7 | . | TRBV7-9 | . | CASSPRGGPYEQYF | TGTGCCAGCAGCCCCCGAGGGGGGCCCTACGAGCAGTACTTC
TRBJ2-1 | TRBD2 | TRBV7-9 | many | CASSLGLAGYNEQFF | TGTGCCAGCAGCTTAGGACTAGCGGGGTACAATGAGCAGTTCTTC
TRBJ2-3 | TRBD2 | TRBV7-2 | few | CASSLAILAGGPGDTQYF | TGTGCCAGCAGCTTAGCTATACTAGCGGGGGGGCCTGGAGATACGCAGTATTTT
TRBJ1-1 | . | TRBV21-1 | . | CASSKKKNTEAFF | TGTGCCAGCAGCAAAAAGAAGAACACTGAAGCTTTCTTT
TRBJ2-7 | . | TRBV7-3 | . | CALSRAIPYEQYF | TGTGCCTTATCCCGGGCCATCCCCTACGAGCAGTACTTC
TRBJ1-2 | TRBD1 | TRBV5-1 | few | CASSSYGTVDGYTF | TGCGCCAGCAGCTCCTACGGGACAGTCGATGGCTACACCTTC
TRBJ2-3 | TRBD2 | TRBV12-3/TRBV12-4 | many | CASSWASGRTDTQYF | TGTGCCAGCAGTTGGGCTAGCGGGAGAACAGATACGCAGTATTTT
TRBJ2-7 | TRBD2 | TRBV6-6 | . | CASSGSVYEQYF | TGTGCCAGTAGCGGGAGTGTCTACGAGCAGTACTTC
TRBJ2-7 | . | TRBV2 | . | CASSGQRSSYEQYF | TGTGCCAGCAGTGGGCAGAGAAGCTCCTACGAGCAGTACTTC
TRBJ2-1 | TRBD1 | TRBV27 | few | CASRDQGEIYNEQFF | TGTGCCAGCAGGGACCAGGGGGAGATCTACAATGAGCAGTTCTTC
TRBJ2-3 | . | TRBV7-3 | once | CASSLSRMADTQYF | TGTGCCAGCAGCTTAAGTCGCATGGCAGATACGCAGTATTTT
TRBJ2-1 | TRBD2 | TRBV10-3 | few | CAISLAGGEYFEQFF | TGTGCCATCAGTCTAGCGGGGGGGGAGTATTTTGAGCAGTTCTTC
TRBJ2-1 | . | TRBV18 | few | CASSPVIAFNEQFF | TGTGCCAGCTCACCGGTAATAGCCTTCAATGAGCAGTTCTTC
TRBJ2-5 | TRBD1 | TRBV27 | . | CASSYFGTAQETQYF | TGTGCCAGCTCATACTTCGGGACAGCTCAAGAGACCCAGTACTTC
TRBJ1-5 | TRBD1 | TRBV12-3/TRBV12-4 | . | CASSSSGQGSYSNQPQHF | TGTGCCAGCAGTTCGTCGGGACAGGGCTCATATAGCAATCAGCCCCAGCATTTT
TRBJ2-1 | . | TRBV11-3 | many | CASSSLADEQFF | TGTGCCAGCAGCTCGTTAGCGGATGAGCAGTTCTTC
TRBJ2-3 | . | TRBV20-1 | . | CSARAPGDTQYF | TGCAGTGCTAGAGCCCCTGGGGATACGCAGTATTTT
TRBJ2-7 | . | TRBV7-9 | few | CASSLAPQGSRSEQYF | TGTGCCAGCAGCTTAGCGCCCCAGGGATCCCGTTCCGAGCAGTACTTC
TRBJ2-1 | TRBD2 | TRBV2 | . | CASSERGLAVSYNEQFF | TGTGCCAGCAGTGAAAGAGGACTAGCGGTGTCCTACAATGAGCAGTTCTTC
TRBJ1-1 | TRBD1 | TRBV12-3/TRBV12-4 | many | CASRGQAMNTEAFF | TGTGCCAGCAGGGGACAGGCCATGAACACTGAAGCTTTCTTT
TRBJ1-6 | . | TRBV4-3 | few | CASSQDVPRGGSSYNSPLHF | TGCGCCAGCAGCCAAGATGTCCCCCGGGGAGGGAGCTCCTATAATTCACCCCTCCACTTT
TRBJ1-1 | . | TRBV4-1 | many | CASRQTELNTEAFF | TGCGCCAGCAGACAGACAGAACTAAACACTGAAGCTTTCTTT
TRBJ1-1 | . | TRBV3-1 | few | CASTFGGTTEAFF | TGTGCCAGCACATTCGGTGGGACCACTGAAGCTTTCTTT
TRBJ2-7 | TRBD2 | TRBV20-1 | once | CSATSGTRTYEQYF | TGCAGTGCTACTTCCGGGACTAGGACCTACGAGCAGTACTTC
TRBJ1-1 | . | TRBV6-1 | . | CASSGNRVGDTEAFF | TGTGCCAGCAGTGGGAACAGGGTCGGGGACACTGAAGCTTTCTTT
TRBJ2-5 | . | TRBV11-3 | . | CASSLDLGGGETQYF | TGTGCCAGCAGCTTAGATCTTGGCGGTGGTGAGACCCAGTACTTC
TRBJ1-1 | TRBD1 | TRBV6-1 | . | CASTKRQGTTEAFF | TGTGCCAGCACCAAGAGACAGGGAACCACTGAAGCTTTCTTT
TRBJ1-2 | . | TRBV12-3/TRBV12-4 | few | CASSRGTNYGYTF | TGTGCCAGCAGTCGTGGGACAAACTATGGCTACACCTTC
TRBJ2-3 | TRBD2 | TRBV4-2 | . | CASSQELAGGLTDTQYF | TGTGCCAGCAGCCAAGAGTTAGCGGGAGGGCTAACAGATACGCAGTATTTT
TRBJ1-1 | . | TRBV12-3/TRBV12-4 | many | CASSSMTDLNTEAFF | TGTGCCAGCAGTTCGATGACCGACCTGAACACTGAAGCTTTCTTT
TRBJ2-2 | . | TRBV12-3/TRBV12-4 | few | CASSPRLGNTGELFF | TGTGCCAGCAGCCCCAGACTGGGGAACACCGGGGAGCTGTTTTTT
TRBJ1-2 | TRBD1 | TRBV12-3/TRBV12-4 | few | CASSLRDRYGYTF | TGTGCCAGCAGTTTACGGGACAGATATGGCTACACCTTC
TRBJ2-3 | . | TRBV5-1 | many | CASSPLLPWGTDTQYF | TGCGCCAGCAGCCCCCTCCTTCCCTGGGGCACAGATACGCAGTATTTT
TRBJ2-4 | . | TRBV5-1 | . | CASSHGDTLAKNIQYF | TGCGCCAGCAGCCACGGGGACACGCTAGCCAAAAACATTCAGTACTTC
TRBJ1-1 | . | TRBV5-1 | . | CASSTGDINTEAFF | TGCGCCAGCAGCACCGGAGACATTAACACTGAAGCTTTCTTT
TRBJ1-2 | TRBD1 | TRBV29-1 | once | CSVETGENGYTF | TGCAGCGTTGAGACAGGGGAGAACGGCTACACCTTC
TRBJ2-3 | TRBD2 | TRBV11-2 | few | CASSSYIRLAGRTDTQYF | TGTGCCAGCAGCTCTTACATTCGACTAGCGGGACGCACAGATACGCAGTATTTT
TRBJ2-3 | TRBD2 | TRBV20-1 | few | CSASQVAGGPGTDTQYF | TGCAGTGCTAGTCAAGTAGCGGGAGGGCCCGGCACAGATACGCAGTATTTT
TRBJ1-2 | . | TRBV5-1 | . | CASSLGGRPRGYGYTF | TGCGCCAGCAGCTTGGGTGGACGCCCGAGGGGCTATGGCTACACCTTC
TRBJ2-2 | . | TRBV12-3/TRBV12-4 | . | CASSPGSNTGELFF | TGTGCCAGCAGCCCAGGGTCTAACACCGGGGAGCTGTTTTTT
TRBJ2-7 | . | TRBV28 | . | CASSFFRASYEQYF | TGTGCCAGCAGTTTTTTCAGGGCTTCCTACGAGCAGTACTTC
TRBJ2-2 | . | TRBV2 | many | CASIGGPQNTGELFF | TGTGCCAGCATCGGCGGGCCCCAGAACACCGGGGAGCTGTTTTTT
TRBJ1-5 | TRBD1 | TRBV20-1 | . | CSARWQGGNQPQHF | TGCAGTGCTAGATGGCAGGGGGGAAATCAGCCCCAGCATTTT
TRBJ1-6 | . | TRBV4-3 | . | CASSQEGRNSPLHF | TGCGCCAGCAGCCAAGAGGGCAGAAATTCACCCCTCCACTTT
TRBJ2-7 | . | TRBV4-1 | . | CASSQAKEGYEQYF | TGCGCCAGCAGCCAAGCCAAGGAGGGGTACGAGCAGTACTTC
TRBJ1-6 | . | TRBV27 | . | CASSLSLGYNSPLHF | TGTGCCAGCAGTTTATCGCTCGGGTATAATTCACCCCTCCACTTT
TRBJ2-1 | . | TRBV15 | few | CATRERDMGYNEQFF | TGTGCCACTCGAGAGAGGGACATGGGGTACAATGAGCAGTTCTTC
TRBJ2-5 | . | TRBV7-9 | few | CASSARTALKETQYF | TGTGCCAGCAGCGCCAGGACGGCGCTGAAGGAGACCCAGTACTTC
TRBJ1-2 | TRBD1 | TRBV7-8 | . | CASSLVAGGPYGYTF | TGTGCCAGCAGCTTAGTGGCAGGGGGCCCCTATGGCTACACCTTC
TRBJ2-7 | TRBD2 | TRBV19 | . | CASQSTGRGSYEQYF | TGTGCCAGCCAGAGCACGGGGAGGGGCTCCTACGAGCAGTACTTC